Presented here are 25 T cell receptor beta chains from one specimen sequenced in a study of tumor and adjacent non-tumor tissue in lung cancer. A modified ARM-PCR protocol with three rounds of nested PCR amplified TCRbeta. TCRdb processed the multiplex PCR reads anew with MiXCR; each CDR3 protein has one entry. Of about 100,000 distinct CDR3 sequences in the sample, over 55% are singletons; the top ten hold approximately 19%. RNA was extracted from bulk tissue without any cell sorting. More than 3 cm separated this lung sample from the edge of the tumor. The sample consisted of distant non-tumor lung tissue. These receptors came from a man aged 25 to 40 with non-small cell lung cancer.

Note on this clonotype: Germline and junction disagree at one end, which may indicate a read error. The V gene is TRBV6-1, the J gene TRBJ2-7; TRBD2 aligns across 7 bases. The CDR3 is 13 amino acids. Germline values: CDR1 MNHNS, CDR2 SASEGT. DNA for the CDR3: TGTGCCAGCAGTGATCGAGGGGACTACGAGGAGTATTTC. Protein: CASSDRGDYEEYF.

Notes on this clonotype: A much larger clone is a single base away; this may be a read error. This chain links TRBV12-3 or TRBV12-4 with TRBJ1-2; 7 bases are shared with TRBD1. The ends lost 10 bases at V and 7 bases at J; junction bases unmatched: 12. This CDR3 contains 13 residues. In DNA form, the CDR3 reads TGTGCCAACAGCTTAGGGGGCGCAAGTGGCTACACCTTC. This codes for CANSLGGASGYTF.

Concerning this clonotype: It is likely a read error, because the conserved phenylalanine at the end of the CDR3 is missing. The chain recombines TRBV4-3 with TRBJ2-1, with 11 bases identical to TRBD1. V was clipped by 6 bases and J by 6 bases; unmatched bases: 7. CDR1 and CDR2 from the germline V gene are LGHNA and YSLEER. There are 15 residues in the CDR3. Here the CDR3 reads CASRHGTGGVNEQFL. DNA for the CDR3: TGCGCCAGCAGGCATGGGACAGGGGGAGTCAATGAGCAGTTCCTC.

Details on this clonotype: This may be a read error: a much more frequent sequence differs by one nucleotide. This rearrangement joins TRBV6-2 or TRBV6-3 to TRBJ2-1; possibly TRBD1 or TRBD2 for D (6 bases each). CDR3 length: 14 residues. Per the germline V gene, CDR1 is MNHEY and CDR2 is SVGEGT. CDR3 in amino acids: CVSTRGAVRNEQFF. The CDR3 coding sequence is TGTGTCAGCACTAGGGGGGCGGTGAGAAATGAGCAGTTCTTC.

Note on this clonotype: A much larger clone differs by one base, so this may be a read error. The CDR3 sequence: CSVKKGTVHNEKLFF. The DNA for the CDR3 is TGCAGCGTTAAAAAGGGGACAGTTCATAATGAAAAACTGTTTTTT. The V and J genes are TRBV29-1 and TRBJ1-4, with 7 bases identical to TRBD1. This CDR3 spans 15 amino acids. Germline lookup yields CDR1 SQVTM and CDR2 ANQGSEA. V dropped 5 bases and J dropped 4; count of bases not matched to a gene: 10.

With respect to this clonotype: With a much larger clone just one base away, this may be a read error. The chain uses TRBV5-8 and TRBJ1-1; D is uncertain. Germline V gives CDR1 SGHTS, CDR2 YDEGEE. The CDR3 runs 14 residues. As DNA, the CDR3 is TGTGTCAGCAGCTTGGACGGCAGCGACACTGAAGCTTTCTTT. Its protein is CVSSLDGSDTEAFF.

The sample holds many counts of this clonotype. The V and J genes are TRBV20-1 and TRBJ2-1; 7 bases agree with TRBD1. The J segment lost 6 bases and the V segment lost 2 bases, leaving 10 bases of the junction unmatched. Germline CDR1 and CDR2: DFQATT and SNEGSKA (reference sequence). The CDR3 spans 15 residues. In DNA form, the CDR3 reads TGCAGTGCTAGATGGGCCCTGGCAGGGGGCAATGAGCAGTTCTTC. It codes for CSARWALAGGNEQFF.

A word on this clonotype: One junction end disagrees with the germline gene, perhaps due to a read error. This sequence joins TRBV11-2 and TRBJ2-1; 7 bases line up with TRBD2. The CDR3 totals 15 residues. Germline loops: CDR1 SGHAT, CDR2 FQNNGV. The CDR3 DNA reads as TGTGCCAGCAGCTTAATACTAGCGAGGATTGATGAGCAGCTCTTC. Translation: CASSLILARIDEQLF.

Ten or more counts support this clonotype. This sequence joins TRBV6-2 or TRBV6-3 and TRBJ1-2; the D gene is possibly TRBD1 (6 bases). CDR3 length: 16 amino acids. Germline-derived CDR1 and CDR2 are MNHEY and SVGEGT. V lost 5 bases, J lost 7 bases, and 23 bases lay in between. The CDR3 here is CASSPPQGGIGSGYTF. The CDR3 nucleotides are TGTGCCAGCAGTCCTCCACAGGGCGGCATCGGGAGTGGCTACACCTTC.

V gene TRBV5-1 combines with J gene TRBJ1-5, with D maybe TRBD1 (5 bases). This CDR3 is 14 amino acids long. CDR1 SGHRS and CDR2 YFSETQ come from the germline V gene. V was cut by 0 bases and J by 6 bases, with 10 bases left in between. CDR3 protein: CASSLGAGGQPQHF. The CDR3, as DNA: TGCGCCAGCAGCTTGGGGGCGGGGGGTCAGCCCCAGCATTTT.

This clonotype appeared many times. V is TRBV20-1 and J is TRBJ1-2; D unresolved. CDR3 length equals 14 residues. Germline CDR1 is DFQATT and CDR2 is SNEGSKA (reference sequence). Trimming pared 0 bases from V and 8 bases from J, leaving 16 bases between. The CDR3 sequence is CSAREGGEGPGYTF. The CDR3 DNA reads TGCAGTGCTAGAGAGGGTGGAGAGGGTCCGGGCTACACCTTC.

The sample holds many counts of this clonotype. This chain connects TRBV20-1 to TRBJ1-2; possible D gene TRBD1, 5 bases. CDR1 is DFQATT, CDR2 SNEGSKA, per germline (reference sequence). The CDR3 length is 14 residues. V shed 0 bases and J shed 3 bases, with 11 bases lying between them. DNA of the CDR3: TGCAGTGCTAGAGATCCCCGGGGGGACTATGGCTACACCTTC. Its protein product is CSARDPRGDYGYTF.

About this clonotype: Sequence at one end of the junction differs from germline and may be a read error. In DNA, the CDR3 is TGCGCCAGCAACCAAGATGGGGGCTACGAGCAATACTTC. This encodes CASNQDGGYEQYF. The chain recombines TRBV4-1 with TRBJ2-7, with a weak D call TRBD1 (6 bases). Germline-derived CDR1 and CDR2 are MGHRA and YSYEKL. This CDR3 comprises 13 residues.

This chain joins TRBV21-1 and TRBJ2-3; the table names TRBD1, a call not compared with the DNA. TRBV21-1 represents a pseudogene. The CDR3 consists of 17 residues. In DNA, the CDR3 is TGTGCCAGCAGCAAAGGAGAGACAGTCCCTAGCACAGATACGCAGTATTTT. Translating gives CASSKGETVPSTDTQYF.

In the case of this clonotype: The CDR3 carries no conserved terminal phenylalanine or tryptophan, so it likely arises from a read error. The V call is TRBV5-6, the J call TRBJ2-5; no reliable D call. The germline V gene encodes CDR1 SGHDT and CDR2 YYEEEE. The CDR3 extends over 11 amino acids. Deletions cut 2 bases from V and 5 bases from J, with 4 bases between. CDR3 region: CASSLTETQYI. As DNA, the CDR3 is TGTGCCAGCAGCTTAACCGAGACCCAGTACATC.

As to this clonotype: Its ends do not fully match the called genes, so a read error is possible. The chain links TRBV11-2 to TRBJ1-1; unclear D gene. This CDR3 comprises 12 residues. In germline, CDR1 is SGHAT, CDR2 FQNNGV. The CDR3 DNA reads as TGTGTCAGCAGCTTCTATGACGGTGAAGCTTTCTTC. This translates into CVSSFYDGEAFF.

On this clonotype: Lacking the conserved final phenylalanine or tryptophan, this CDR3 likely reflects a read error. This chain links TRBV4-1 with TRBJ1-2, with D possibly TRBD1 on 6 matching bases. The CDR3 totals 15 residues. Per germline, CDR1 MGHRA and CDR2 YSYEKL. V was clipped by 1 base and J by 10 bases, with 19 bases between them. CDR3 in DNA: TGCGCCAGCAGCCAAGTAGGGGGGGTCGGAATTGCCTACACCTAC. Its protein is CASSQVGGVGIAYTY.

The table lists this clonotype with a few counts. A much bigger clone sits one base away, suggesting this may be a read error. The rearrangement uses TRBV29-1 and TRBJ1-1, with TRBD1 as a possible D gene (5 bases). This CDR3 has 13 residues. Germline lookup yields CDR1 SQVTM and CDR2 ANQGSEA. CDR3 in DNA: TGCAGCGCTATGGACTACACAGGTACTGTAGCTTTCTTT. It is translated as CSAMDYTGTVAFF. Drawing the rest from reference TRBV29-1 and TRBJ1-1, the complete variable domain is SAVISQKPSRDICQRGTSLTIQCQVDSQVTMMFWYRQQPGQSLTLIATANQGSEATYESGFVIDKFPISRPNLTFSTLTVSNMSPEDSSIYLCSAMDYTGTVAFFGQGTRLTVV.

This clonotype occurred a few times. A much bigger clone sits one base away, suggesting this may be a read error. The V call is TRBV6-5, the J call TRBJ1-6; D unresolved. The CDR3 length is 14 residues. Germline CDR1 MNHEY, CDR2 SVGAGI. This CDR3 reads CGSSPRVRDSPLHF. CDR3 DNA sequence: TGTGGCAGCAGCCCGCGAGTTCGGGATTCACCCCTCCACTTT.

This clonotype was detected only a few times. Its ends do not fully match the called genes, so a read error is possible. The chain is built from TRBV6-4 and TRBJ2-1, with a weak D call TRBD1 (5 bases). The CDR3 loop spans 13 amino acids. Germline-derived CDR1 and CDR2 are MRHNA and SNTAGT. The DNA of the CDR3 is TGTGCCGGCAGTGAGCAGGACAACAATGAGCAGTTCTTC. Translating gives CAGSEQDNNEQFF.

With respect to this clonotype: Mismatch with germline at one junction end may stem from a read error. The chain is built from TRBV12-3 or TRBV12-4 and TRBJ2-2; no definite D call. This CDR3 is 13 amino acids long. CDR3 in amino acids: CASSKQSTEELFF. The CDR3 region has the DNA TGTGCCAGCAGTAAACAGTCGACCGAGGAGCTATTTTTT.

Concerning this clonotype itself: One end of the junction is discordant with germline, which a read error may explain. This sequence joins TRBV20-1 and TRBJ2-3; D gene uncertain. CDR1 is DFQATT and CDR2 is SNEGSKA in the germline V gene (reference sequence). The CDR3 loop spans 15 amino acids. CDR3 amino acids: CSVRVHGSSTDTQYF. In DNA, the CDR3 is TGCAGTGTTAGAGTACACGGGTCTAGCACAGATACGCAGTATTTT.

The chain couples TRBV6-5 to TRBJ1-2; the D gene is possibly TRBD1 (5 bases). Germline loops: CDR1 MNHEY, CDR2 SVGAGI. V was shortened by 8 bases and J by 12 bases, with 19 bases between the two germline ends. This CDR3 region has 12 residues. This chain's CDR3 is CASREDNYVNTF. The DNA for the CDR3 is TGTGCCAGCCGGGAGGACAACTATGTCAACACCTTC.

In this sample, this clonotype turned up many times. The chain has TRBV12-3 or TRBV12-4 and TRBJ2-7; 9 nucleotides line up with TRBD1. The CDR3 consists of 15 residues. V trimming: 5 bases; J trimming: 2 bases; junction bases outside the gene matches: 7. Here the CDR3 DNA reads TGTGCCAGCAGTGCAGGACAGGGGACCACCTACGAGCAGTACTTC. Its translation: CASSAGQGTTYEQYF.

This clonotype showed up just a few times. An end of the junction differs from the germline gene, which may be a read error. V is TRBV6-5 and J is TRBJ2-3; 8 bases are a match to TRBD1. CDR3 length equals 15 residues. Germline V gives CDR1 MNHEY, CDR2 SVGAGI. The CDR3 bases are TGTGGCAGCAGTTACTCAGGGGGCCTCGGGGATACGCAGTATTTT. Translating gives CGSSYSGGLGDTQYF.